Reported below is one T cell receptor beta chain. Source study methods: For nucleated cells, counts were estimated from reference gene primer amplification. The repertoire was sequenced with immunoSEQ multiplex PCR; TCRdb's copy has only in-frame clones and lacks some. V and J calls and clone size are as listed in that table; D and trimming were resolved from the DNA. Here the sample spans some 240,000 clones, roughly 90% being singletons. The sample comes from a study of blood T cell repertoires in COVID-19. Overall study: Acute and convalescent COVID-19 samples came from the United States, Italy and Spain.

The Seattle patients, enrolled during active infection, were followed longitudinally. Sequenced sample: peripheral blood. This TCR was recovered from a woman aged 55-75 years with COVID-19, enrolled during active disease.

The CDR3 here is CASSYHTSGGGEQYF. Here the CDR3 DNA reads TGTGCCAGCAGTTACCACACTAGCGGCGGGGGCGAGCAGTACTTC. The genes are TRBV6-2 or TRBV6-3 and TRBJ2-7, with 8 positions matching TRBD2. The V and J ends lost 2 bases and 6 bases, in that order; junction bases with no gene match: 9. This CDR3 has 15 residues. CDR1 is MNHEY and CDR2 is SVGEGT in the germline V gene.